This T cell receptor beta chain was sequenced for a study of blood T cells in healthy people across ages. There are 14 residues in the CDR3. V shed 6 bases and J 11 bases; nucleotides not matched to a gene: 10. The V gene's germline CDR1 is MNHEY and CDR2 SVGAGI. Primers used in a second PCR of about 7 to 12 cycles were a sample-barcoded 5' primer and a J-beta primer mix. MiXCR was run by TCRdb on the 5' RACE reads, yielding one entry per CDR3 protein. The profile shows roughly 570,000 distinct CDR3 sequences, roughly a quarter of them singletons. This receptor was identified in a woman between 65 and 79 years old in good health. Sequenced material: blood. J is TRBJ1-2 and V is TRBV6-5; 12 nucleotides agree with TRBD1. The CDR3 sequence: CASRTGTGGFAYTF. The CDR3, as DNA: TGTGCCAGCAGAACCGGGACAGGGGGCTTTGCTTACACCTTC.